The clone carrying this T cell receptor (beta chain) showed up just a few times. TCRdb re-analysed the RT-PCR reads in MiXCR, keeping a single row per CDR3 protein. This sample has hundreds of thousands of distinct CDR3 sequences, with more than 13% found just once. Between the trimmed V and J ends, which lost 6 bases and 4 bases, there was a span of 12 bases. CDR3 length: 13 amino acids. The source material was memory CD4+ T cells from blood. The sequence came from a female donor in good health, serving as a healthy control. The rearrangement uses TRBV12-3 or TRBV12-4 and TRBJ1-2; D uncertain. The CDR3 sequence: CASRKDGPYGYTF. CDR3 nucleotides: TGTGCCAGCAGGAAGGACGGGCCCTATGGCTACACCTTC.